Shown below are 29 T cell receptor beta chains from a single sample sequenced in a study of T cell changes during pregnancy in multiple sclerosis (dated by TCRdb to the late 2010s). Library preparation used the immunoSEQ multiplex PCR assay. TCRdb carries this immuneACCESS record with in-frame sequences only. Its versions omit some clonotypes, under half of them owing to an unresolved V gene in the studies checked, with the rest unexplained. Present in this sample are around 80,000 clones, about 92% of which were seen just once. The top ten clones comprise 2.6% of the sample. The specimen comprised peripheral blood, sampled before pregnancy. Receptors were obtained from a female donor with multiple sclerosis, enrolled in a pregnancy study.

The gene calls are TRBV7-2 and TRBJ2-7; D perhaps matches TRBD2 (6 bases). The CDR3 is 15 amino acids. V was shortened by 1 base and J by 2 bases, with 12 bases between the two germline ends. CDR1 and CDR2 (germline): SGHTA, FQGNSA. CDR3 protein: CASSLVRGSAYEQYF. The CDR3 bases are TGTGCCAGCAGCTTAGTCCGGGGGTCGGCCTACGAGCAGTACTTC.

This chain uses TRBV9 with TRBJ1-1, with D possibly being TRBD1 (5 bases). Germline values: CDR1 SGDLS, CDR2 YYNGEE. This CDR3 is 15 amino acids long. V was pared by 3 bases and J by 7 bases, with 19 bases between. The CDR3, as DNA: TGTGCCAGCAGCGCCCCAGCGGGGGGAGGGGTTGAAGCTTTCTTT. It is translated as CASSAPAGGGVEAFF. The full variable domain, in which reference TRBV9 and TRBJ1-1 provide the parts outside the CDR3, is DSGVTQTPKHLITATGQRVTLRCSPRSGDLSVYWYQQSLDQGLQFLIQYYNGEERAKGNILERFSAQQFPDLHSELNLSSLELGDSALYFCASSAPAGGGVEAFFGQGTRLTVV.

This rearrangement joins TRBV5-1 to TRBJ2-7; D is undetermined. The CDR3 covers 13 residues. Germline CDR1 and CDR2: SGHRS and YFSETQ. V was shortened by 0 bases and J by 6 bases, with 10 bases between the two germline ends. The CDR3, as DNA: TGCGCCAGCAGCTTGGATTCGGCAGGCGAGCAGTACTTC. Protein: CASSLDSAGEQYF.

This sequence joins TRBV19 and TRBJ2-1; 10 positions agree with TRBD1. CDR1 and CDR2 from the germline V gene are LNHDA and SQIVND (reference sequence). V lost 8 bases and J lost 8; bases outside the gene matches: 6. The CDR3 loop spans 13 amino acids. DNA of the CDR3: TGTGCCAGTCGACAGGGGGCAAGGGATGAGCAGTTCTTC. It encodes CASRQGARDEQFF.

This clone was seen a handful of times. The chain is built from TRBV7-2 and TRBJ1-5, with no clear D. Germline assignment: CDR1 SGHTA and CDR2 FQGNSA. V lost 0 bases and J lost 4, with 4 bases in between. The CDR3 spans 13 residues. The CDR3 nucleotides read TGTGCCAGCAGCTTAGCCTTTAATCAGCCCCAGCATTTT. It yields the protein CASSLAFNQPQHF.

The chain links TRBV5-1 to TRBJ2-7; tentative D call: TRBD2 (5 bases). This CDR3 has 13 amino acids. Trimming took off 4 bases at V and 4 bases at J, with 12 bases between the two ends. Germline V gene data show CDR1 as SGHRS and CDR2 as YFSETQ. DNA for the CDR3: TGCGCCAGCAGCGACCCGGGGAAATACGAGCAGTACTTC. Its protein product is CASSDPGKYEQYF.

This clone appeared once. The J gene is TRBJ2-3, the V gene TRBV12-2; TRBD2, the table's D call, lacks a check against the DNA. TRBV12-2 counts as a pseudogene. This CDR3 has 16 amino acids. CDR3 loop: CASRRRRDYSTDTQYF. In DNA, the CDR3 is TGTGCAAGTCGCCGGAGGAGGGACTACTCCACAGATACGCAGTATTTT.

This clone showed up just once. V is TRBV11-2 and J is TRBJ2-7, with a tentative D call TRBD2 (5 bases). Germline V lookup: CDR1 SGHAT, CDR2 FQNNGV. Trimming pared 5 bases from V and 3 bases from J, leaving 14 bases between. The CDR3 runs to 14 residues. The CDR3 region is CASSQPREGYEQYF. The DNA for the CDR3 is TGTGCCAGCAGCCAACCGAGAGAGGGCTACGAGCAGTACTTC.

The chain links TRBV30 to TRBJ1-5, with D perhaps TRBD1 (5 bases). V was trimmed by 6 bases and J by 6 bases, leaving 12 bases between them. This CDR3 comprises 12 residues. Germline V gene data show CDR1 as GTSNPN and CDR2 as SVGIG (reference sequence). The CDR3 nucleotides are TGTGCCTGTGATCAGGGAAGTCAGCCCCAGCATTTT. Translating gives CACDQGSQPQHF.

The CDR3 protein is CASSPDILAGGNEQFF. In nucleotides, the CDR3 is TGTGCCAGCAGCCCGGACATACTAGCGGGGGGAAATGAGCAGTTCTTC. The gene calls are TRBV11-1 and TRBJ2-1; TRBD2 matches at 12 bases. In germline, CDR1 is SGHAT, CDR2 FQDESV (reference sequence). CDR3 length: 16 residues. V lost 5 bases to trimming and J lost 7 bases; unmatched junction nucleotides: 9.

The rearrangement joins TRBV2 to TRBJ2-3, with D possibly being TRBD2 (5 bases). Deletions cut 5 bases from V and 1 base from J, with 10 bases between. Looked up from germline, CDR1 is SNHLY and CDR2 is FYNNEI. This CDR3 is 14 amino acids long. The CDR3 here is CASSRLAGTDTQYF. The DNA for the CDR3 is TGTGCCAGCAGTAGGCTAGCAGGCACAGATACGCAGTATTTT.

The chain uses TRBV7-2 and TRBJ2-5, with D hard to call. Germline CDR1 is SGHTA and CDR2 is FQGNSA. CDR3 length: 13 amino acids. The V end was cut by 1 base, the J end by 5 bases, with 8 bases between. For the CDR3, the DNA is TGTGCCAGCAGCTTAGGTCCCCTTGAGACCCAGTACTTC. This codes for CASSLGPLETQYF.

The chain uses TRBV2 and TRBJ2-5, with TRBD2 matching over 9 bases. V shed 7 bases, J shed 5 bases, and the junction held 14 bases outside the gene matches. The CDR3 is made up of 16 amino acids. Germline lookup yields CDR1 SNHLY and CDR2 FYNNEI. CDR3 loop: CASTGGLARGMETQYF. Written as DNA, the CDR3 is TGTGCCAGCACCGGAGGACTAGCGCGGGGGATGGAGACCCAGTACTTC.

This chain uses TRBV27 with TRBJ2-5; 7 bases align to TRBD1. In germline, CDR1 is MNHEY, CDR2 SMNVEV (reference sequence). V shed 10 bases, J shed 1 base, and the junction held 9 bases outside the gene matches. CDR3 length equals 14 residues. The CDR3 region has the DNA TGTGCCACCTCCCCCGGGGACAGCCAAGAGACCCAGTACTTC. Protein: CATSPGDSQETQYF.

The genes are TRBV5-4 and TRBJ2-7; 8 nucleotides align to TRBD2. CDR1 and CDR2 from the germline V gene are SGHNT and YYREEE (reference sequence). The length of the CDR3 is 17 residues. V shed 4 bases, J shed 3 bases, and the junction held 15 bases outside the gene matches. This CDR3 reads CASSPLSGSRPGYEQYF. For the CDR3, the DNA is TGTGCCAGCAGCCCACTCAGCGGGAGCCGGCCAGGCTACGAGCAGTACTTC.

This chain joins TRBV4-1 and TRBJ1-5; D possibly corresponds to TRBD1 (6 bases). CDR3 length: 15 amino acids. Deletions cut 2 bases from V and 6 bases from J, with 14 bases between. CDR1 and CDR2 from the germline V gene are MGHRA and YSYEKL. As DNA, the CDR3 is TGCGCCAGCAGCCAACTGGGGGCGCTCGGTCAGCCCCAGCATTTT. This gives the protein CASSQLGALGQPQHF.

In DNA, the CDR3 is TGTGCCAGCAGAGGCAGGGTGGGGTGGAATGAGCAGTTCTTC. Amino acid sequence: CASRGRVGWNEQFF. This rearrangement joins TRBV27 to TRBJ2-1; D perhaps matches TRBD1 (5 bases). Germline CDR1 is MNHEY and CDR2 is SMNVEV (reference sequence). The CDR3 is 14 residues long. V shed 6 bases and J shed 7 bases, with 16 bases lying between them.

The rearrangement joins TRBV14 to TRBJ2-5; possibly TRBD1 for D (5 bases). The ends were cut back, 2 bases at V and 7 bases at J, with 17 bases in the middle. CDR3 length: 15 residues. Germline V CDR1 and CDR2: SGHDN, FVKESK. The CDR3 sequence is CASSQPQLGDRTQYF. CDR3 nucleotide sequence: TGTGCCAGCAGCCAACCGCAGCTGGGTGACAGGACCCAGTACTTC.

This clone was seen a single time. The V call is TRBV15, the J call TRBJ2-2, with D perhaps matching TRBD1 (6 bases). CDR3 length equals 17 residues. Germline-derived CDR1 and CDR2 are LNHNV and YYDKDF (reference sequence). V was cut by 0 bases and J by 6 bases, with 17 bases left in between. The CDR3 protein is CATSRDRGREQPGELFF. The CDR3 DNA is TGTGCCACCAGCAGAGACAGGGGACGGGAACAGCCCGGGGAGCTGTTTTTT.

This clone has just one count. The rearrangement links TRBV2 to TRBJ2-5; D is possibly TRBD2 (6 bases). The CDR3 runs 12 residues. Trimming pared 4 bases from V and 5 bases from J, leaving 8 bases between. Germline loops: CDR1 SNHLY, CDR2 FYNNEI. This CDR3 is CASSGRGETQYF. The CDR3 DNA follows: TGTGCCAGCAGTGGGCGGGGCGAGACCCAGTACTTC.

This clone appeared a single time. The CDR3 loop reads CASSSMTGSREPQHF. CDR3 coding DNA: TGTGCCAGCAGCTCGATGACAGGGTCCAGGGAGCCCCAGCATTTT. The chain couples TRBV7-2 to TRBJ1-5; 7 bases match TRBD1. The germline V gene has CDR1 SGHTA and CDR2 FQGNSA. Trimming removed 4 bases from V and 8 bases from J; junction bases left unmatched: 11. The CDR3 runs 15 residues.

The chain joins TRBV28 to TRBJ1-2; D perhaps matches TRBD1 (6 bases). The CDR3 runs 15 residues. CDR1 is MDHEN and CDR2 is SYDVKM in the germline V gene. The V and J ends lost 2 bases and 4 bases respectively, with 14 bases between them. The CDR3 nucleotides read TGTGCCAGCAGTTTAGGTCTACAGGGCCTCTATGGCTACACCTTC. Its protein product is CASSLGLQGLYGYTF.

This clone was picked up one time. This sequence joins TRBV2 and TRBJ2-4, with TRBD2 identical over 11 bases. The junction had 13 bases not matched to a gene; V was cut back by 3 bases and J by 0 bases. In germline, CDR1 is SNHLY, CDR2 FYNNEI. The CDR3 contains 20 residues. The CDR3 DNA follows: TGTGCCAGCAGTGATACGTTTTTGTTGGGACTAGCGGTAGCCAAAAACATTCAGTACTTC. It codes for CASSDTFLLGLAVAKNIQYF.

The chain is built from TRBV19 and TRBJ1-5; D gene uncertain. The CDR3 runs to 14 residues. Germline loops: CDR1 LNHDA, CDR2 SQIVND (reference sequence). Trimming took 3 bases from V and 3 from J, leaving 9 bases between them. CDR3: CASSIRGHNQPQHF. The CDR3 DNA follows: TGTGCCAGTAGTATTCGGGGTCACAATCAGCCCCAGCATTTT.

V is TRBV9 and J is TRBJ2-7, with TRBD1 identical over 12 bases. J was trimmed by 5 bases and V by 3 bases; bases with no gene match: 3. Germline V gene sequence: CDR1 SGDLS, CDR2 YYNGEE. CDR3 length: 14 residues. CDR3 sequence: CASSAGTGGHEQYF. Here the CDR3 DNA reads TGTGCCAGCAGCGCCGGGACAGGGGGCCACGAGCAGTACTTC.

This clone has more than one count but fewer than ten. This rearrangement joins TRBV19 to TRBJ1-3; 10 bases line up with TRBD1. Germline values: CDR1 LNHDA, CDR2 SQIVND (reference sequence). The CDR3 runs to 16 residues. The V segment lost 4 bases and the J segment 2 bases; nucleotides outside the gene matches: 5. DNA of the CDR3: TGTGCCAGTAGTACCACCGGACAGGGGGCTGGAAACACCATATATTTT. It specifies CASSTTGQGAGNTIYF.

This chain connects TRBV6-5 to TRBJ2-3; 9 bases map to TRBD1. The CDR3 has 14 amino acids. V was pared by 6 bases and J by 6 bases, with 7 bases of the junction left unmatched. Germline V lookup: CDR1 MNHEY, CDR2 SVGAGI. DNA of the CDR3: TGTGCCAGCAGAGCCGGGACAGGGAGTGATACGCAGTATTTT. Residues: CASRAGTGSDTQYF.

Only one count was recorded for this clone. CDR3 region: CASSLPGQGGNTIYF. The CDR3 nucleotides are TGCGCCAGCAGCCTCCCGGGACAGGGTGGAAACACCATATATTTT. The chain is built from TRBV5-1 and TRBJ1-3; TRBD1 matches 9 bases. V shed 4 bases and J 3 bases; nucleotides not matched to a gene: 5. The CDR3 is 15 amino acids. The germline V gene encodes CDR1 SGHRS and CDR2 YFSETQ.

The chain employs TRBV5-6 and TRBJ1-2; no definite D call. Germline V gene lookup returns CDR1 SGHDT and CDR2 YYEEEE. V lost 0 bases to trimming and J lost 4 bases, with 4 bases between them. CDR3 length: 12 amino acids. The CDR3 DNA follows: TGTGCCAGCAGCTTGGCTCTCTATGGCTACACCTTC. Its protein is CASSLALYGYTF.